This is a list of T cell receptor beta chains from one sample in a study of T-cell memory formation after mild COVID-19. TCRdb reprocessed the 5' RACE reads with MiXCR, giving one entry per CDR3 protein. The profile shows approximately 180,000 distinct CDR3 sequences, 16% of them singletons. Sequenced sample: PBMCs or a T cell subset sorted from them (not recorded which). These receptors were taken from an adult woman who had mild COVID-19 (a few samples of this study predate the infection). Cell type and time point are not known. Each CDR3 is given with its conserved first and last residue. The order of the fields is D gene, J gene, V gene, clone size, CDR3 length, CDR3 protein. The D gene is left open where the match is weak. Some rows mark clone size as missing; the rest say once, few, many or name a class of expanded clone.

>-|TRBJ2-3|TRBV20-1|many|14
CSASGTSSTDTQYF
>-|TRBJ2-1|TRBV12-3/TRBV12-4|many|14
CASSLPGPYNEQFF
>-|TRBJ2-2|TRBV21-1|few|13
CASSGGNDGELFF
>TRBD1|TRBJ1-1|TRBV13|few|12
CASSFRGQAAFF
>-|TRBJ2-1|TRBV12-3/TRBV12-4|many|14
CASGGDLKGGEQFF
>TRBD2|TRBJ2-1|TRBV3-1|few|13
CASSQDFAGERFF
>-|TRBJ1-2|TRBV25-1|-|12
CASSESGYGYTF
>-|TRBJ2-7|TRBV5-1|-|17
CASSLGKTKGPSYEQYF
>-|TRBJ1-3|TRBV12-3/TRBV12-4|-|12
CASSPVQNTIYF
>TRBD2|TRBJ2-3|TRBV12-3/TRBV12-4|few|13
CALSVAGADTQYF
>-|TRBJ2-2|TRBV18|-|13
CASSPRWTGELFF
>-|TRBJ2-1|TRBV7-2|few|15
CASRSSTGTTNEQFF
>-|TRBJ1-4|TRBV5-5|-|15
CASSSREPAREKLFF
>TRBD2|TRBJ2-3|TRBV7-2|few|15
CASSQTSGRSDTQYF
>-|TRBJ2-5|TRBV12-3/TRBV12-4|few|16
CASSPRDGGRGETQYF
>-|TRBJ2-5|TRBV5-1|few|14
CASSLARSQETQYF
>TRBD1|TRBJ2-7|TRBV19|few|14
CASSIAGGNYEQYF
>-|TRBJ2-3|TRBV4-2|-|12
CASSQSPDTQYF
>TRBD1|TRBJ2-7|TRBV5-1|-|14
CASSPKGQAYEQYF
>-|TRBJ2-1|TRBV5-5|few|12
CASSQDNAEQFF
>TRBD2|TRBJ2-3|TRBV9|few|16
CASSASLRGGIDTQYF
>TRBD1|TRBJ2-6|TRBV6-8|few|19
CASTSNFGDREAGANVLTF
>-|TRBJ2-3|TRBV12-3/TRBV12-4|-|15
CASRERGAGTDTQYF
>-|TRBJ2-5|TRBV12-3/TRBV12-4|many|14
CASLWRGREETQYF
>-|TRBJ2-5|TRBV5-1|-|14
CASRYSTGQETQYF
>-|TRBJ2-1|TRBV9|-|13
CASSVDPSAEQFF
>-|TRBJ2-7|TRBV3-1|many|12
CASSQAGGTQYF
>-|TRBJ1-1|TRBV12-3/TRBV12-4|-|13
CASRRGSNTEAFF
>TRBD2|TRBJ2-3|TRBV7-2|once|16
CASSLASGRSTDTQYF
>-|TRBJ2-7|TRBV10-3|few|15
CAISVGTGNSYEQYF
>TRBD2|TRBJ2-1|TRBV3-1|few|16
CASSPGGVRSYNEQFF
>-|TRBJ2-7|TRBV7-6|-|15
CASSLVETPDYEQYF
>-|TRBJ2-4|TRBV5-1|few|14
CASSLNGGEYIQYF
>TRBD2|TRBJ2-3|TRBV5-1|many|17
CASRDSTSGIGTDTQYF
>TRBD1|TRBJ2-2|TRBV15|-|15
CATSPGQGNTGELFF
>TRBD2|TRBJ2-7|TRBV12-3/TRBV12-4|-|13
CASRSGGTHEQYF
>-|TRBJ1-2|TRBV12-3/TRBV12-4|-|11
CASSFFYGYTF
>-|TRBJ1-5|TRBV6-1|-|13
CASAGRHNQPQHF
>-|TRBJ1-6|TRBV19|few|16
CASSIEQGRANSPLHF
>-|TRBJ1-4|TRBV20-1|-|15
CSARVGTATNEKLFF
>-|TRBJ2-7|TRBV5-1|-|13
CASTDIGSYEQYF
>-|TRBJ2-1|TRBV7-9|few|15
CASSLQGMSYNEQFF